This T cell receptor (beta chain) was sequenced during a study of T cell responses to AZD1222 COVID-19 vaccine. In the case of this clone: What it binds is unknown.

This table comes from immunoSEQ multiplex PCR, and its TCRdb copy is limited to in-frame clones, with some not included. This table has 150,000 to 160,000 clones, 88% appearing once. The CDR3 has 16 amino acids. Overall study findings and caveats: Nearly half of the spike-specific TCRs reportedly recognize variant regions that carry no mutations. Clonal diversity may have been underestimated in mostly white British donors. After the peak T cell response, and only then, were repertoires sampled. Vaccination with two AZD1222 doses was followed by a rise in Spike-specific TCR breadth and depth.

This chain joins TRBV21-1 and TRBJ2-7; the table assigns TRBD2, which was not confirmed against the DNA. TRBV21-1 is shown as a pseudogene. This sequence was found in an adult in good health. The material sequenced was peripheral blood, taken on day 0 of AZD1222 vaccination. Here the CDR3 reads CASSKAVGTSGDEQYF. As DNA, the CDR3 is TGTGCCAGCAGCAAAGCCGTAGGGACTAGCGGCGACGAGCAGTACTTC.